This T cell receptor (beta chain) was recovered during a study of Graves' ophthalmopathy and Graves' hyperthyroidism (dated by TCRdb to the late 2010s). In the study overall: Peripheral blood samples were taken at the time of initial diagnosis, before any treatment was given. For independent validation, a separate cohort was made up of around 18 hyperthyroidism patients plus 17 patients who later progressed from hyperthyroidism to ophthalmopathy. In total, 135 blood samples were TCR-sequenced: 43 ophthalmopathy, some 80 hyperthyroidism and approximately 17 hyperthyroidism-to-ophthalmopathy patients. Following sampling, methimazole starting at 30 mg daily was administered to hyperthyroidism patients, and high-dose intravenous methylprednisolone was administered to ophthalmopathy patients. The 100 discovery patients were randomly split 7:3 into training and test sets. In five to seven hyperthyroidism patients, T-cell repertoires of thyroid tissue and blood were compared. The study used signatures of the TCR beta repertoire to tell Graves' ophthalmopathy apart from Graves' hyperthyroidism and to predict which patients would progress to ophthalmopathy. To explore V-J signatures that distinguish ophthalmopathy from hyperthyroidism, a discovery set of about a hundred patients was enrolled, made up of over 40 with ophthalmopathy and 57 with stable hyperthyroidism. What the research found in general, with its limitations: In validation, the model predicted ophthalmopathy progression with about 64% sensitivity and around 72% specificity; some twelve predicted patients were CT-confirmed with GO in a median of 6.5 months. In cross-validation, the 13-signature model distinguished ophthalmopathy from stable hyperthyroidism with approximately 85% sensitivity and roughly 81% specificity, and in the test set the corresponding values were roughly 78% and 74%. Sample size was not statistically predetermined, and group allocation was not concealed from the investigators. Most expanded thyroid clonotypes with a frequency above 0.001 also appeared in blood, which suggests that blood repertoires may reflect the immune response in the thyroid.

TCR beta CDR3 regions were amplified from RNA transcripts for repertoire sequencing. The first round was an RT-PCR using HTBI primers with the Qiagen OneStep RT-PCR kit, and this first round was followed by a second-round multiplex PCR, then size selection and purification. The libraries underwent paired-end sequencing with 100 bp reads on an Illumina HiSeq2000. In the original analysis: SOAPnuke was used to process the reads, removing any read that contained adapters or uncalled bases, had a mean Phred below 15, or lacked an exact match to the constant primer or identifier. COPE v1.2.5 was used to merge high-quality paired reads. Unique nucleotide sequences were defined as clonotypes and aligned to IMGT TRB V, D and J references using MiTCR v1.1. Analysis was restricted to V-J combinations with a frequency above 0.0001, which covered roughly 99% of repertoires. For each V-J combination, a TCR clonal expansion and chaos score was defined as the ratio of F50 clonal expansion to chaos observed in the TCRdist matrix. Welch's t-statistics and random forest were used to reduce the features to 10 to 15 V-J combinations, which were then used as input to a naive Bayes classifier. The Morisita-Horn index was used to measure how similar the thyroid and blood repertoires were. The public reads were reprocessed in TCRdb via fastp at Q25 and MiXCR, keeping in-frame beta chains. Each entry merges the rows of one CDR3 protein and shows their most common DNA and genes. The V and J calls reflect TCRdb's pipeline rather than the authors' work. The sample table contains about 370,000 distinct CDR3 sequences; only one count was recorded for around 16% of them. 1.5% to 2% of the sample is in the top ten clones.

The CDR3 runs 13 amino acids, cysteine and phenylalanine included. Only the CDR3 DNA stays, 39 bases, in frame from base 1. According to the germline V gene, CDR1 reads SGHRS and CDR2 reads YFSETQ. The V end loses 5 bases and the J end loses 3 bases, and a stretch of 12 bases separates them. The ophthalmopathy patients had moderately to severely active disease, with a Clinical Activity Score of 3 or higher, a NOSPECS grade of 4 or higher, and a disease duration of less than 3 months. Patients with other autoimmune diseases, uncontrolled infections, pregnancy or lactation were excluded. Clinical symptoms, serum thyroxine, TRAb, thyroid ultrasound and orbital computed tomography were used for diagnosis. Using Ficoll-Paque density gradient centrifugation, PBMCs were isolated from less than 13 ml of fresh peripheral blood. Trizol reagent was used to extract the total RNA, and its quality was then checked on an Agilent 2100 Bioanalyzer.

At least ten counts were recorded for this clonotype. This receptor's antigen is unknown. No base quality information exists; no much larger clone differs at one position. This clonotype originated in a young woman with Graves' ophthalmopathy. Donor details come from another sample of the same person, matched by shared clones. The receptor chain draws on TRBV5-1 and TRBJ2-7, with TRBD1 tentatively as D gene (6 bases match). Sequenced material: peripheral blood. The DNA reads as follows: TGCGCCAGCAGTTTTGGACAGTACTACGAGCAGTACTTC. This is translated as CASSFGQYYEQYF.